Here is one T cell receptor beta chain with its context. The antigen this receptor binds is unknown. No quality values exist for individual bases; no much larger clone is one base distant. This sample was included in a study of blood T cell repertoires in COVID-19 (dated by TCRdb to about 2020). With regard to the full study: Samples covering the acute and convalescent phases of COVID-19 were provided by collaborators in the United States, Italy and Spain. The prospective study material was composed of cDNA or gDNA derived from T cells, B-cell-depleted T cells, or PBMCs. The dataset comprised deeply sampled blood TCRbeta repertoires from subjects exposed to, actively infected with, or recovered from COVID-19. The repertoires were released in a freely available public database intended as a resource for research on the immune response to SARS-CoV-2. The samples were drawn from two sources: the first 160 participants of the ongoing ImmuneRACE study, and 950 to 1,500 subjects contributed by 6 global collaborators. Sample metadata almost always included a de-identified subject ID, COVID-19 status, age in years and sex. Where available, HLA class I and class II types were taken from metadata supplied by the sample provider and were not determined by assay-based typing. The research as a whole found: How much clinical and demographic metadata was included differed by source and by participant, and the metadata was provided uncurated.

Another Seattle source contributed samples from volunteer blood donors who had recovered from COVID-19. Collaborating institutions collected whole blood in K2EDTA tubes following their own protocols. For TCRbeta analysis, collaborators shipped samples in one of three forms: frozen whole blood, isolated PBMCs, or DNA extracted from either of those sample types. TCRbeta CDR3 regions were amplified from genomic DNA by means of the immunoSEQ Assay, a bias-controlled multiplex PCR. The published analysis was carried out like this. Within the assay, amplification of reference gene primers was used to estimate how many nucleated cells each sample contained. To quantify the absolute abundance of each unique TCRbeta CDR3 rearrangement, sequence reads were collapsed and filtered. For each sample, productive Simpson clonality was calculated as the square root of Simpson's diversity index across productive rearrangements. The table comes from immuneACCESS by way of TCRdb, which keeps in-frame sequences with V and J called. Part of the clones is missing from these tables; in studies checked, under half for an unresolved V gene and the rest for unknown reasons. V and J calls plus clone size are reproduced from that table; the DNA served to infer D and trimming. The sample data list approximately 200,000 clones, and roughly 81% of these were observed just once. Over 2.5% of the sample is held by the ten biggest clonotypes.

From the cysteine up to the phenylalanine, the CDR3 has a length of 13 residues. Just CDR3 DNA is preserved here, 39 bases in frame from base 1. Based on the germline V gene, the CDR1 and CDR2 sequences are SGHTA and FQGNSA. Deletion took 3 bases off V and 2 bases off J, with a span of 7 bases between the germline ends. The sequence was obtained from a man aged 45-65 years who had recovered from COVID-19. This chain is built from TRBV7-2 and TRBJ1-2; the D gene identity is not certain. The sequenced sample was peripheral blood. The CDR3 amino acid sequence is: CASSFTANYGYTF. In nucleotide form, the sequence is TGTGCCAGCAGCTTTACAGCCAACTATGGCTACACCTTC.